Listed below are T cell receptor beta chains from one sample, sequenced in a study of cytomegalovirus exposure and HLA in healthy donors. Some clones are missing from TCRdb's copy, which holds only in-frame ones; the method was immunoSEQ multiplex PCR. The table shows 90,000 to 150,000 clones, with approximately 81% occurring only once. The specimen was PBMCs. These receptors were obtained from a woman aged 25 to 39 in good health and CMV-seronegative. The CDR3 runs from the conserved cysteine through the conserved F or W. Each record gives: D gene, V gene, clone size, J gene, CDR3 protein, CDR3 DNA. A D gene is named only where the DNA matches it firmly. The size of a clone is reported for some rows only, either as once, few or many, or as a class for expanded clones.

d_call: NA
v_call: TRBV30
clone_size: NA
j_call: TRBJ1-6
cdr3_aa: CAWSLDGDSPLHF
cdr3_nt: TGTGCCTGGAGTTTGGACGGGGATTCACCCCTCCACTTT

d_call: TRBD1
v_call: TRBV9
clone_size: NA
j_call: TRBJ2-3
cdr3_aa: CASSVAGQGLDTQYF
cdr3_nt: TGTGCCAGCAGCGTGGCGGGACAGGGGTTGGATACGCAGTATTTT

d_call: NA
v_call: TRBV19
clone_size: NA
j_call: TRBJ1-2
cdr3_aa: CASSRVGGGADYGYTF
cdr3_nt: TGTGCCAGTAGTAGGGTTGGCGGGGGCGCGGACTATGGCTACACCTTC

d_call: NA
v_call: TRBV7-2
clone_size: NA
j_call: TRBJ1-1
cdr3_aa: CASSDTIGTSEAFF
cdr3_nt: TGTGCCAGCAGCGATACCATTGGGACTTCTGAAGCTTTCTTT

d_call: TRBD2
v_call: TRBV2
clone_size: NA
j_call: TRBJ2-2
cdr3_aa: CASSFSGTSPGELFF
cdr3_nt: TGTGCCAGCAGTTTCTCCGGGACTAGCCCCGGGGAGCTGTTTTTT

d_call: NA
v_call: TRBV2
clone_size: few
j_call: TRBJ2-7
cdr3_aa: CASSERRSLLAGYEQYF
cdr3_nt: TGTGCCAGCAGTGAGAGACGCTCCCTCTTGGCAGGGTACGAGCAGTACTTC

d_call: NA
v_call: TRBV19
clone_size: NA
j_call: TRBJ2-7
cdr3_aa: CASSIGRSYEQYF
cdr3_nt: TGTGCCAGTAGTATAGGACGGAGCTACGAGCAGTACTTC

d_call: NA
v_call: TRBV10-3
clone_size: NA
j_call: TRBJ1-2
cdr3_aa: CAISESIQGAQDGYTF
cdr3_nt: TGTGCCATCAGTGAGTCGATTCAGGGCGCCCAGGATGGCTACACCTTC

d_call: NA
v_call: TRBV6-1
clone_size: NA
j_call: TRBJ1-1
cdr3_aa: CASSATGMGTEAFF
cdr3_nt: TGTGCCAGCAGTGCAACAGGGATGGGCACTGAAGCTTTCTTT

d_call: TRBD1
v_call: TRBV5-1
clone_size: NA
j_call: TRBJ1-4
cdr3_aa: CASSRQGNEKLFF
cdr3_nt: TGCGCCAGCAGTAGACAGGGAAATGAAAAACTGTTTTTT

d_call: TRBD2
v_call: TRBV27
clone_size: NA
j_call: TRBJ2-3
cdr3_aa: CASNLGGGSPTDTQYF
cdr3_nt: TGTGCCAGCAACCTTGGGGGGGGGAGTCCCACAGATACGCAGTATTTT

d_call: TRBD1
v_call: TRBV6-5
clone_size: NA
j_call: TRBJ1-6
cdr3_aa: CASRPGQGISPLHF
cdr3_nt: TGTGCCAGCAGACCGGGACAGGGAATTTCACCCCTCCACTTT

d_call: NA
v_call: TRBV18
clone_size: NA
j_call: TRBJ1-2
cdr3_aa: CASSPKRGDHGYTF
cdr3_nt: TGTGCCAGCTCACCTAAACGCGGGGATCATGGCTACACCTTC

d_call: NA
v_call: TRBV5-6
clone_size: NA
j_call: TRBJ2-2
cdr3_aa: CASSSRRQGNTGELFF
cdr3_nt: TGTGCCAGCAGCTCACGCAGGCAGGGAAACACCGGGGAGCTGTTTTTT

d_call: TRBD1
v_call: TRBV27
clone_size: NA
j_call: TRBJ2-6
cdr3_aa: CASSLTGTGRSPGANVLTF
cdr3_nt: TGTGCCAGCAGTTTAACCGGGACAGGAAGGTCCCCTGGGGCCAACGTCCTGACTTTC

d_call: NA
v_call: TRBV11-2
clone_size: NA
j_call: TRBJ2-2
cdr3_aa: CASSLQGGELFF
cdr3_nt: TGTGCCAGCAGCCTACAGGGCGGGGAGCTGTTTTTT

d_call: TRBD1
v_call: TRBV6-1
clone_size: once
j_call: TRBJ1-5
cdr3_aa: CASSEMAAPGGAGNQPQHF
cdr3_nt: TGTGCCAGCAGTGAAATGGCGGCGCCAGGGGGCGCGGGCAATCAGCCCCAGCATTTT

d_call: NA
v_call: TRBV15
clone_size: NA
j_call: TRBJ1-1
cdr3_aa: CATSRYGGPAFF
cdr3_nt: TGTGCCACCAGCAGATATGGCGGGCCCGCTTTCTTT

d_call: TRBD2
v_call: TRBV27
clone_size: NA
j_call: TRBJ2-7
cdr3_aa: CASSLYPGGNYEQYF
cdr3_nt: TGTGCCAGCAGTTTATACCCGGGAGGGAACTACGAGCAGTACTTC

d_call: NA
v_call: TRBV7-6
clone_size: NA
j_call: TRBJ2-2
cdr3_aa: CASSLVTGGQNTGELFF
cdr3_nt: TGTGCCAGCAGCTTAGTTACGGGCGGACAGAACACCGGGGAGCTGTTTTTT

d_call: TRBD2
v_call: TRBV5-1
clone_size: NA
j_call: TRBJ2-7
cdr3_aa: CASSSLAGGLDHEQYF
cdr3_nt: TGCGCCAGCAGCTCACTAGCGGGGGGGCTAGACCACGAGCAGTACTTC

d_call: NA
v_call: TRBV2
clone_size: few
j_call: TRBJ2-7
cdr3_aa: CASMGRSYEQYF
cdr3_nt: TGTGCCAGCATGGGGCGATCCTACGAGCAGTACTTC

d_call: NA
v_call: TRBV4-3
clone_size: NA
j_call: TRBJ2-7
cdr3_aa: CASSQDLYYEQYF
cdr3_nt: TGCGCCAGCAGCCAAGATCTATACTACGAGCAGTACTTC

d_call: TRBD1
v_call: TRBV29-1
clone_size: NA
j_call: TRBJ1-1
cdr3_aa: CSVGGGVAFF
cdr3_nt: TGCAGCGTAGGGGGCGGTGTGGCTTTCTTT

d_call: TRBD1
v_call: TRBV4-1
clone_size: NA
j_call: TRBJ1-4
cdr3_aa: CASSLGGGGGDRKLFF
cdr3_nt: TGCGCCAGCAGCCTAGGGGGCGGAGGGGGCGACCGAAAACTGTTTTTT

d_call: NA
v_call: TRBV6-5
clone_size: NA
j_call: TRBJ2-4
cdr3_aa: CASSPGPAKNIQYF
cdr3_nt: TGTGCCAGCAGCCCAGGTCCGGCCAAAAACATTCAGTACTTC

d_call: NA
v_call: TRBV19
clone_size: NA
j_call: TRBJ1-2
cdr3_aa: CASKAGSFISNDYGYTF
cdr3_nt: TGTGCCAGTAAAGCAGGGTCCTTTATCTCTAACGACTATGGCTACACCTTC

d_call: NA
v_call: TRBV11-2
clone_size: NA
j_call: TRBJ2-6
cdr3_aa: CASSLRGGNPSGANVLTF
cdr3_nt: TGTGCCAGCAGCCTGCGAGGAGGAAACCCCTCTGGGGCCAACGTCCTGACTTTC

d_call: NA
v_call: TRBV9
clone_size: NA
j_call: TRBJ2-5
cdr3_aa: CASTLGNSRETQYF
cdr3_nt: TGTGCCAGCACCCTAGGTAATAGCCGGGAGACCCAGTACTTC

d_call: NA
v_call: TRBV27
clone_size: NA
j_call: TRBJ1-2
cdr3_aa: CASSLFGHRDTPIYGYTF
cdr3_nt: TGTGCCAGCAGTTTATTTGGTCACCGGGACACGCCAATTTATGGCTACACCTTC

d_call: NA
v_call: TRBV4-1
clone_size: once
j_call: TRBJ2-7
cdr3_aa: CASSQDNRGYSYEQYF
cdr3_nt: TGCGCCAGCAGCCAAGATAACCGGGGATACTCCTACGAGCAGTACTTC

d_call: TRBD2
v_call: TRBV9
clone_size: NA
j_call: TRBJ2-1
cdr3_aa: CASSVAAHPFTSGGYEQFF
cdr3_nt: TGTGCCAGCAGCGTAGCTGCCCACCCCTTTACTAGCGGGGGTTATGAGCAGTTCTTC

d_call: TRBD1
v_call: TRBV5-4
clone_size: few
j_call: TRBJ1-1
cdr3_aa: CASSLGTGLQNTEAFF
cdr3_nt: TGTGCCAGCAGCTTAGGGACAGGCCTCCAGAACACTGAAGCTTTCTTT

d_call: TRBD1
v_call: TRBV5-1
clone_size: NA
j_call: TRBJ2-1
cdr3_aa: CASSFGQGGFNEQFF
cdr3_nt: TGCGCCAGCAGCTTCGGACAGGGGGGATTCAATGAGCAGTTCTTC

d_call: TRBD2
v_call: TRBV27
clone_size: NA
j_call: TRBJ2-1
cdr3_aa: CASRTQAGGSYNEQFF
cdr3_nt: TGTGCCAGCAGAACCCAGGCGGGGGGCTCCTACAATGAGCAGTTCTTC

d_call: TRBD2
v_call: TRBV2
clone_size: once
j_call: TRBJ2-5
cdr3_aa: CASRPTSGGFQETQYF
cdr3_nt: TGTGCCAGCAGACCGACTAGCGGGGGGTTCCAAGAGACCCAGTACTTC

d_call: TRBD2
v_call: TRBV7-2
clone_size: NA
j_call: TRBJ2-1
cdr3_aa: CASRGSGEDEQFF
cdr3_nt: TGTGCCAGCAGGGGTAGCGGGGAGGATGAGCAGTTCTTC

d_call: NA
v_call: TRBV2
clone_size: NA
j_call: TRBJ2-1
cdr3_aa: CASSEGRGPFF
cdr3_nt: TGTGCCAGCAGTGAGGGCAGGGGTCCGTTCTTC

d_call: TRBD1
v_call: TRBV19
clone_size: NA
j_call: TRBJ2-4
cdr3_aa: CASSYRGGIQYF
cdr3_nt: TGTGCCAGTAGTTACAGGGGCGGCATTCAGTACTTC

d_call: TRBD1
v_call: TRBV6-5
clone_size: NA
j_call: TRBJ1-3
cdr3_aa: CASSRGGDSGNTIYF
cdr3_nt: TGTGCCAGCAGTCGAGGGGGCGACTCTGGAAACACCATATATTTT